The T cell receptor (beta chain) described here comes from a study of vaccination and CD4 T cells after COVID-19. Study overall: Convalescent participants consisted of six males and four females, two being Hispanic. Convalescent patients gave post-COVID blood a median approximately 100 days post-diagnosis, range 35 to 161. Regarding the study as a whole: From a median of about 20 to 40, SARS-CoV-2-reactive clonotypes increased, though not significantly.

TCRdb independently ran MiXCR on the PCR reads; one entry per CDR3 protein. The sample has some 29,000 distinct CDR3 sequences; roughly 50% are singletons. V lost 7 bases, J lost 8 bases, and 29 bases lay in between. The CDR3 length is 16 residues. Germline V gene sequence: CDR1 GTSNPN, CDR2 SVGIG (reference sequence). This clonotype was recorded a few times. Its target is not known. Described time point: late sampling 161 to 241 days after vaccination in a few convalescent patients. The clonotype comes from a human donor who had recovered from COVID-19. The genes are TRBV30 and TRBJ1-2; TRBD1 is a possible D gene (5 bases). The sequencing here drew on CD4+ T cells from blood, taken about 7 months after SARS-CoV-2 vaccination. DNA of the CDR3: TGTGCCTTCACAGGCACAGGAGGCCGAATTCTCATGGGCTACACCTTC. Translated: CAFTGTGGRILMGYTF.